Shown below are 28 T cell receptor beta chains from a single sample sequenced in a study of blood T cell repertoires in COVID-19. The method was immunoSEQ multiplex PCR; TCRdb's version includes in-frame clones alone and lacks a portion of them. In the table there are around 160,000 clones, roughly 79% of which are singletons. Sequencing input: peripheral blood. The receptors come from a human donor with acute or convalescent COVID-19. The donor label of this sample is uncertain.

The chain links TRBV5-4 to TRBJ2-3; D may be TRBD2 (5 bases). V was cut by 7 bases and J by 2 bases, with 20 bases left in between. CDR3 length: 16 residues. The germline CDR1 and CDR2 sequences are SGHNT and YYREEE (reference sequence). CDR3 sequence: CASAPSKRPYTDTQYF. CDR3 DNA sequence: TGTGCCAGCGCCCCTAGCAAGCGGCCTTACACAGATACGCAGTATTTT.

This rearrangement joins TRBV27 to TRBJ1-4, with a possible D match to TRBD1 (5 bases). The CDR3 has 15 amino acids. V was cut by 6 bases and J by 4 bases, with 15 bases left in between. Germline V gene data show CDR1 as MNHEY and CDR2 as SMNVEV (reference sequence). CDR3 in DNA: TGTGCCAGCAGCCCCCTGACAGCCGTTAATGAAAAACTGTTTTTT. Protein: CASSPLTAVNEKLFF.

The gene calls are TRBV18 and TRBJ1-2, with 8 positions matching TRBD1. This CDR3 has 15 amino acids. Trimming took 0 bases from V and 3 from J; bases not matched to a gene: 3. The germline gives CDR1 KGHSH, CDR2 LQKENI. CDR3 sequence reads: CASSPPDRVYYGYTF. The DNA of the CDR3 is TGTGCCAGCTCACCACCGGACAGGGTCTACTATGGCTACACCTTC.

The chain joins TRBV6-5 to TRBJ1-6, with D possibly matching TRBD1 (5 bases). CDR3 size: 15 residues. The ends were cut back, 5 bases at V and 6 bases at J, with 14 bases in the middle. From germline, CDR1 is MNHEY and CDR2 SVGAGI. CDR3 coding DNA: TGTGCCAGCAGTCAAAGGGGTTACTCTAATTCACCCCTCCACTTT. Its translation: CASSQRGYSNSPLHF.

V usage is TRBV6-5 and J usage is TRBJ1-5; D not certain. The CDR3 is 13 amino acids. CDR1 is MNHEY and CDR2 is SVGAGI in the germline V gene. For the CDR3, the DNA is TGTGCTAGCGGGCCTTATAGCAATCAGCCCCAGCATTTT. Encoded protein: CASGPYSNQPQHF.

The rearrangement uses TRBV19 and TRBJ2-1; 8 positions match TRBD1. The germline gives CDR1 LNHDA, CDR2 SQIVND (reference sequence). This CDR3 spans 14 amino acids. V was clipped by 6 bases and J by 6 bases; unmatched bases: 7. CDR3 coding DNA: TGTGCCAGTAGCGGACAGGGTAGGGGCAATGAGCAGTTCTTC. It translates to CASSGQGRGNEQFF.

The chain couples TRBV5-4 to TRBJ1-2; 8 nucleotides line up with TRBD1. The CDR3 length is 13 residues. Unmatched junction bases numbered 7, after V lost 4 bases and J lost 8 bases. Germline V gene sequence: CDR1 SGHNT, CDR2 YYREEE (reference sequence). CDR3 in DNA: TGTGCCAGCAGCCAGGACAGGGACTGGGGCTACACCTTC. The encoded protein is CASSQDRDWGYTF. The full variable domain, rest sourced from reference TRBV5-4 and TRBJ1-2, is ETGVTQSPTHLIKTRGQQVTLRCSSQSGHNTVSWYQQALGQGPQFIFQYYREEENGRGNFPPRFSGLQFPNYSSELNVNALELDDSALYLCASSQDRDWGYTFGSGTRLTVV.

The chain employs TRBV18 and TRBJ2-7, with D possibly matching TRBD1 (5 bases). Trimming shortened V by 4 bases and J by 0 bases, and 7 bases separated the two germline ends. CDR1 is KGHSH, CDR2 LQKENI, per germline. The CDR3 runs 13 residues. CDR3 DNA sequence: TGTGCCAGCTCACGGGGCACCTCCTACGAGCAGTACGTC. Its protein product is CASSRGTSYEQYV.

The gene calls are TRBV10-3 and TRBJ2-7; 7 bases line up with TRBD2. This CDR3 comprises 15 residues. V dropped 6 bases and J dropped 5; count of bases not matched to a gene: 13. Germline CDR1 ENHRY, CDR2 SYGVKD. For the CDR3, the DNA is TGTGCCATCAGCGGGGTGGGACTATTAATCGACGAGCAGTACTTC. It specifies CAISGVGLLIDEQYF.

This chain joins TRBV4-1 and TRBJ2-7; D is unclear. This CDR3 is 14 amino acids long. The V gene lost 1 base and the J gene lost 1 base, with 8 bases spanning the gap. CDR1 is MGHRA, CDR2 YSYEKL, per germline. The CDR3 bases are TGCGCCAGCAGCCAAGGCTACAGTTCCTACGAGCAGTACTTC. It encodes CASSQGYSSYEQYF.

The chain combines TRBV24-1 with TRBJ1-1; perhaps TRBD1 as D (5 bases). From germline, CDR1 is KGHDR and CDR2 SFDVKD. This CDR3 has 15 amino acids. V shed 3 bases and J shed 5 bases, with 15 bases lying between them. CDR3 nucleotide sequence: TGTGCCACCAGTGATGGGGCGGTTGGAAAAACTGAAGCTTTCTTT. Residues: CATSDGAVGKTEAFF.

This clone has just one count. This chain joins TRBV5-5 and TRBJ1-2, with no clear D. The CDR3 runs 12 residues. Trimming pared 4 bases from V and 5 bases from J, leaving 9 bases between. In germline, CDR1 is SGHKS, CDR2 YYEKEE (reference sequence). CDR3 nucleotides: TGTGCCAGCAGCATACTAGGGTATGGCTACACCTTC. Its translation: CASSILGYGYTF.

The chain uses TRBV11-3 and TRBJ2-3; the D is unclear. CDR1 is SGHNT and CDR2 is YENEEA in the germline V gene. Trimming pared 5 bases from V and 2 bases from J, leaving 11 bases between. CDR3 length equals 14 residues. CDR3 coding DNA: TGTGCCAGCAGCCTGGGCAGCTTCACAGATACGCAGTATTTT. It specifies CASSLGSFTDTQYF.

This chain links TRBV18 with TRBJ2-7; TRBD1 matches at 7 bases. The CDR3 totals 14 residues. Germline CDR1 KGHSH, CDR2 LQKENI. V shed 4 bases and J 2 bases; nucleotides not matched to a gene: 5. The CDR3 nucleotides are TGTGCCAGCTCACTACAAGGACAGGCCTACGAGCAGTACGTC. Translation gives CASSLQGQAYEQYV.

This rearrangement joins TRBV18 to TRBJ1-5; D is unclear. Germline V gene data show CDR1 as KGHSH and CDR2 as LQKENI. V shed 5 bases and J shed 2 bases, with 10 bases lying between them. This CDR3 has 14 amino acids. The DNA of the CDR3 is TGTGCCAGCTCATCAAACGGGGGCAATCAGCCCCAGCATTTT. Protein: CASSSNGGNQPQHF.

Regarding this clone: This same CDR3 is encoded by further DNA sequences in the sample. The CDR3 protein is CASSPDRGSGNTIYF. In DNA form, the CDR3 reads TGTGCCAGCTCACCCGACAGGGGCTCTGGAAACACCATATATTTT. The rearrangement joins TRBV18 to TRBJ1-3, with 8 positions matching TRBD1. With 3 bases clipped from V and 0 bases from J, the junction kept 1 base outside the gene matches. Germline assignment: CDR1 KGHSH and CDR2 LQKENI. The CDR3 has 15 amino acids.

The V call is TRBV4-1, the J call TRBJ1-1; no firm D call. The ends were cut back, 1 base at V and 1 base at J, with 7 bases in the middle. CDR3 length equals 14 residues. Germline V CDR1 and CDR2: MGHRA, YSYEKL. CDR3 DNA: TGCGCCAGCAGCCAAGGAGGTGGGAACACTGAAGCTTTCTTT. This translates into CASSQGGGNTEAFF.

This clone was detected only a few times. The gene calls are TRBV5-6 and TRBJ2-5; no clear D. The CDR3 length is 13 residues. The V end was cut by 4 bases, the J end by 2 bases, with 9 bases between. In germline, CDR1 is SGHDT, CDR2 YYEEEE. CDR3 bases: TGTGCCAGCAGCACCCAGATACAAGAGACCCAGTACTTC. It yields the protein CASSTQIQETQYF.

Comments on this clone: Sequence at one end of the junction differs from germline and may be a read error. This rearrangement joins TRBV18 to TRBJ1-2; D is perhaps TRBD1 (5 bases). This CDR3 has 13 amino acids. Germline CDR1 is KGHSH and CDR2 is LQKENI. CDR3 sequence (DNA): TGTGCCAGTTCACCGTCTCAGGGAGGTGGCTACACCTTC. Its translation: CASSPSQGGGYTF.

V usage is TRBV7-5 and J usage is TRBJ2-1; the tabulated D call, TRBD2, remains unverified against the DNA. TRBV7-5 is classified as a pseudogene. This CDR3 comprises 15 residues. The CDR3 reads CVRSTGLVRANEQFF. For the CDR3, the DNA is TGTGTCAGAAGCACCGGACTAGTTCGTGCGAATGAGCAGTTCTTC.

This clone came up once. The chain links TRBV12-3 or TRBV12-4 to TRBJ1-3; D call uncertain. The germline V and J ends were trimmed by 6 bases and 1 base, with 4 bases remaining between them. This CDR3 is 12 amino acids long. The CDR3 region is CASSQSGNTIYF. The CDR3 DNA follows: TGTGCCAGCAGCCAATCTGGAAACACCATATATTTT.

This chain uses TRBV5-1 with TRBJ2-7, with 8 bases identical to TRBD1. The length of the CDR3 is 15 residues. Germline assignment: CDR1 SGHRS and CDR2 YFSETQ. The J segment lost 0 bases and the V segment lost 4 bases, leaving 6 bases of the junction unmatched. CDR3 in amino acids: CASSIGQGLSYEQYF. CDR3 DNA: TGCGCCAGCAGCATCGGACAGGGACTCTCCTACGAGCAGTACTTC.

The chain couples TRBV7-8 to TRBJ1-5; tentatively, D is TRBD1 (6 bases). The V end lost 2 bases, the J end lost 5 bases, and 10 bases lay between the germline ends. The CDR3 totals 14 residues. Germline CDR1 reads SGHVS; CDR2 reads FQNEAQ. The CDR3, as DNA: TGTGCCAGCAGCTTAAGGTCAGGGGATCAGCCCCAGCATTTT. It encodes CASSLRSGDQPQHF.

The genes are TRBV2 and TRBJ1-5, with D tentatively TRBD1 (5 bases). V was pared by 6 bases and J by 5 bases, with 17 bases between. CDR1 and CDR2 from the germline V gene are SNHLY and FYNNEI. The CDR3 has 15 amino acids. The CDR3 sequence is CASSPTGVSYQPQHF. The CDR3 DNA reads TGTGCCAGCAGCCCTACAGGAGTGAGCTATCAGCCCCAGCATTTT.

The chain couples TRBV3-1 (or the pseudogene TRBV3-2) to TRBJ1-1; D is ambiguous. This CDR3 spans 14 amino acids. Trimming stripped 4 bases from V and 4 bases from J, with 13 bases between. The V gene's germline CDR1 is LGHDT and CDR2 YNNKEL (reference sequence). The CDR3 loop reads CASSPPSRATEAFF. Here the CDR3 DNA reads TGTGCCAGCAGCCCGCCTTCGAGGGCCACTGAAGCTTTCTTT.

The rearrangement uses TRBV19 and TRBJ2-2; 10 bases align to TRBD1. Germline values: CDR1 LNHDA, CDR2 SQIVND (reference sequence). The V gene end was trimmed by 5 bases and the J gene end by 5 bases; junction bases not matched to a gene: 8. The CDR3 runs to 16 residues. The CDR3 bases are TGTGCCAGTAGTGCCGTGACAGGGGGCCTGACCGGGGAGCTGTTTTTT. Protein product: CASSAVTGGLTGELFF.

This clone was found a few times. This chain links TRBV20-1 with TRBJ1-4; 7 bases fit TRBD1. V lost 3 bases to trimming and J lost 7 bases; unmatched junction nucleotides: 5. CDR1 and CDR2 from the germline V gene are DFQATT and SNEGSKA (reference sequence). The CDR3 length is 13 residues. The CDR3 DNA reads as TGCAGTGCTAGTCAGGGGGTGGCTGAAAAACTGTTTTTT. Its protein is CSASQGVAEKLFF.

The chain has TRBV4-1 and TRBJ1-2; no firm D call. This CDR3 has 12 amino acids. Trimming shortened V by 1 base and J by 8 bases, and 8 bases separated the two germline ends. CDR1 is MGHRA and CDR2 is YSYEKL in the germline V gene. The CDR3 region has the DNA TGCGCCAGCAGCCAAGGGTCTGGCGGCTACACCTTC. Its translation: CASSQGSGGYTF.